This T cell receptor (beta chain) emerged from a study of blood T cell repertoires in COVID-19. Study background: Acute and convalescent COVID-19 samples came from the United States, Italy and Spain.

This CDR3 has 16 amino acids. Sequenced by immunoSEQ multiplex PCR; TCRdb stores in-frame clones only, minus some. The sample lists around 220,000 clones, 75% to 90% seen once, with approximately 5.4% in the top ten. The TCR comes from a human donor in a cohort sampled during active COVID-19. The chain employs TRBV21-1 and TRBJ1-5. TRBV21-1 is flagged as a pseudogene. Sequenced sample: peripheral blood. CDR3 region: CASSTRPAWRNQPQHF. For the CDR3, the DNA is TGTGCCAGCAGCACCCGTCCAGCGTGGCGAAATCAGCCCCAGCATTTT.